These 14 T cell receptor beta chains were sequenced from one sample in a study of a mutant IDH1 vaccine in newly diagnosed glioma. Noted time point: week 5, during vaccination. Alongside topical imiquimod, each dose of vaccine comprised 300 ug of mutant IDH1 20-mer peptide. The antigens these receptors bind are not known. Clones were read by immunoSEQ multiplex PCR, and TCRdb kept only the in-frame ones, dropping some. The sample lists about 40,000 clones; roughly 92% were seen once. Specimen: PBMCs, collected from a glioma patient whose treatment included an IDH1 peptide vaccine. The receptors derive from a man over 45 with glioma.

This chain links TRBV28 with TRBJ2-3; the match to TRBD1 covers 10 bases. The germline gives CDR1 MDHEN, CDR2 SYDVKM. V gave up 6 bases and J gave up 10 bases; unmatched junction bases: 7. This CDR3 region has 13 residues. CDR3 loop: CASRGTGENAQYF. The CDR3 region has the DNA TGTGCCAGCAGAGGGACAGGGGAGAATGCGCAGTATTTT.

This chain joins TRBV19 and TRBJ1-4; TRBD1 matches 10 bases. The germline V gene has CDR1 LNHDA and CDR2 SQIVND (reference sequence). The CDR3 has 17 amino acids. Unmatched junction bases numbered 9, after V lost 6 bases and J lost 2 bases. The CDR3 DNA sequence: TGTGCCAGTAGGACCCGACAGGGGGCTTCGACTAATGAAAAACTGTTTTTT. Translation: CASRTRQGASTNEKLFF.

The V call is TRBV19, the J call TRBJ2-7; TRBD1 matches 7 bases. Germline V gene data show CDR1 as LNHDA and CDR2 as SQIVND (reference sequence). Unmatched junction bases numbered 7, after V lost 5 bases and J lost 6 bases. The CDR3 runs 13 residues. For the CDR3, the DNA is TGTGCCAGTAGTCCCCGACAGGGCCGCGAGCAGTACTTC. Translating it yields CASSPRQGREQYF.

The rearrangement uses TRBV6-5 and TRBJ2-3, with TRBD1 identical over 10 bases. The V gene's germline CDR1 is MNHEY and CDR2 SVGAGI. The V gene end was trimmed by 6 bases and the J gene end by 2 bases; junction bases not matched to a gene: 5. CDR3 length equals 15 residues. The CDR3 loop is CASSPDRGHTDTQYF. The CDR3 DNA sequence: TGTGCCAGCAGCCCCGACAGGGGGCACACAGATACGCAGTATTTT.

The chain carries TRBV27 and TRBJ2-3; maybe TRBD2 (5 bases). Trimming removed 3 bases from V and 6 bases from J, with 16 bases in between. From germline, CDR1 is MNHEY and CDR2 SMNVEV (reference sequence). The CDR3 runs 15 residues. DNA for the CDR3: TGTGCCAGCAGTTTTAGCGTCCTCCGCTCTGATACGCAGTATTTT. The encoded protein is CASSFSVLRSDTQYF.

This chain connects TRBV6-5 to TRBJ2-1; 8 nucleotides line up with TRBD1. The V gene end was trimmed by 5 bases and the J gene end by 2 bases; junction bases not matched to a gene: 5. In germline, CDR1 is MNHEY, CDR2 SVGAGI. The CDR3 length is 15 residues. The CDR3 DNA reads as TGTGCCAGCAGTCGACAGGGGACCACCTACAATGAGCAGTTCTTC. It yields the protein CASSRQGTTYNEQFF.

The chain is built from TRBV28 and TRBJ2-7; 7 nucleotides line up with TRBD1. The germline CDR1 and CDR2 sequences are MDHEN and SYDVKM. CDR3 length equals 13 residues. V dropped 6 bases and J dropped 0; count of bases not matched to a gene: 2. This chain's CDR3 is CASRGDSSYEQYF. CDR3 bases: TGTGCCAGCAGGGGGGACAGCTCCTACGAGCAGTACTTC.

The CDR3 nucleotides read TGTGCCAGCAACTACAGGGAAATCTACGAGCAGTACTTC. Protein: CASNYREIYEQYF. The chain uses TRBV6-1 and TRBJ2-7; a possible D gene is TRBD1 (6 bases). CDR3 length: 13 residues. Between the trimmed V and J ends, which lost 7 bases and 3 bases, there was a span of 13 bases. In germline, CDR1 is MNHNS, CDR2 SASEGT.

The chain recombines TRBV7-2 with TRBJ2-2; tentatively, D is TRBD1 or TRBD2 (5 bases each). Trimming pared 5 bases from V and 0 bases from J, leaving 10 bases between. The CDR3 sequence is 15 residues long. Germline V gene lookup returns CDR1 SGHTA and CDR2 FQGNSA. CDR3 in amino acids: CASSPGTTNTGELFF. CDR3 nucleotides: TGTGCCAGCAGCCCCGGGACGACGAACACCGGGGAGCTGTTTTTT.

The V and J genes are TRBV5-4 and TRBJ2-3; D is unclear. Trimming pared 2 bases from V and 0 bases from J, leaving 13 bases between. This CDR3 is built from 16 residues. Per germline, CDR1 SGHNT and CDR2 YYREEE (reference sequence). In nucleotides, the CDR3 is TGTGCCAGCAGCTTCCTTACAGCTACTAGCACAGATACGCAGTATTTT. Amino acid sequence: CASSFLTATSTDTQYF.

This chain links TRBV10-1 with TRBJ1-5; D uncertain. Germline assignment: CDR1 WNHNN and CDR2 SYGVQD (reference sequence). This CDR3 region has 15 residues. Trimming took off 0 bases at V and 0 bases at J, with 6 bases between the two ends. CDR3 DNA: TGCGCCAGCAGTGAGTCGCTCAATAGCAATCAGCCCCAGCATTTT. This translates into CASSESLNSNQPQHF.

This chain connects TRBV4-2 to TRBJ1-5; D remains unclear. From germline, CDR1 is LGHNA and CDR2 YNFKEQ. The CDR3 totals 15 residues. The V end lost 0 bases, the J end lost 6 bases, and 12 bases lay between the germline ends. CDR3 DNA sequence: TGTGCCAGCAGCCAAGATATGGCGGGGATTCAGCCCCAGCATTTT. It specifies CASSQDMAGIQPQHF.

The chain recombines TRBV2 with TRBJ2-1, with 10 nucleotides matching TRBD2. The germline V gene has CDR1 SNHLY and CDR2 FYNNEI. The CDR3 is 15 amino acids. With 3 bases clipped from V and 7 bases from J, the junction kept 6 bases outside the gene matches. The CDR3 is CASSDATSGWNEQFF. The DNA for the CDR3 is TGTGCCAGCAGTGATGCGACTAGCGGGTGGAATGAGCAGTTCTTC.

This rearrangement joins TRBV4-3 to TRBJ1-5; unclear D gene. The V and J ends lost 2 bases and 3 bases respectively, with 11 bases between them. Germline CDR1 reads LGHNA; CDR2 reads YSLEER. This CDR3 has 15 amino acids. CDR3 protein: CASSQHNSYNQPQHF. In DNA, the CDR3 is TGCGCCAGCAGCCAACATAACAGCTACAATCAGCCCCAGCATTTT.